This TCR beta chain stems from a study of control samples from healthy donors and cancer patients. This clone was observed a handful of times. Germline V gene lookup returns CDR1 MNHNS and CDR2 SASEGT. The CDR3 spans 15 residues. V lost 1 base to trimming and J lost 4 bases; unmatched junction nucleotides: 4. Assay: immunoSEQ multiplex PCR; the TCRdb copy retains only in-frame clones and omits some. The sample carries under 150,000 clones, over 90% recorded once. The genes are TRBV6-1 and TRBJ2-5; 9 bases align to TRBD1. Sample: blood. The receptor was derived from a man aged 25 to 45 in good health. The CDR3 DNA follows: TGTGCCAGCAGTGAAGTGACAGGGGGGGGAGAGACCCAGTACTTC. Residues: CASSEVTGGGETQYF.